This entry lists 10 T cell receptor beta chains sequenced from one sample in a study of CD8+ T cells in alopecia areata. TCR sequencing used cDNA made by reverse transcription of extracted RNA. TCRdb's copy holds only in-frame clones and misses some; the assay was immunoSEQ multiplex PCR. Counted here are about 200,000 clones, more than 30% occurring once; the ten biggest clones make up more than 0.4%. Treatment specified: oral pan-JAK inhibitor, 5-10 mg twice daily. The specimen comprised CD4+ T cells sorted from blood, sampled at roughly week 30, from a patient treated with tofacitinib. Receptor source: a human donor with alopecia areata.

The DNA of the CDR3 is TGCGCCAGCAGGGGGCGAGGCCCTCGGGCCTACGAGCAGTACTTC. Its protein is CASRGRGPRAYEQYF. J is TRBJ2-7 and V is TRBV5-1; a possible D gene is TRBD1 (5 bases). V was trimmed by 5 bases and J by 2 bases, leaving 17 bases between them. Germline lookup yields CDR1 SGHRS and CDR2 YFSETQ. This CDR3 region has 15 residues.

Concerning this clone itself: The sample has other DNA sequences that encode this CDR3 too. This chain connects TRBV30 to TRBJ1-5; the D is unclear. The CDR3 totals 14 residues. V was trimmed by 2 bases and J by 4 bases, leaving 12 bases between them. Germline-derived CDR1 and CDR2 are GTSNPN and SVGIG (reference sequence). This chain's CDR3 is CAWSSGIGNQPQHF. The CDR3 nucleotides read TGTGCCTGGAGTTCGGGTATCGGTAATCAGCCCCAGCATTTT.

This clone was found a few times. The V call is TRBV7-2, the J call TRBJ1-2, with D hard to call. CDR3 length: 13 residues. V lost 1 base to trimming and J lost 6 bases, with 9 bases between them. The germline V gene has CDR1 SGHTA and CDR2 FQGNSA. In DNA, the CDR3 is TGTGCCAGCAGCTTAGGGCCGAGGGATGGCTACACCTTC. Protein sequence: CASSLGPRDGYTF.

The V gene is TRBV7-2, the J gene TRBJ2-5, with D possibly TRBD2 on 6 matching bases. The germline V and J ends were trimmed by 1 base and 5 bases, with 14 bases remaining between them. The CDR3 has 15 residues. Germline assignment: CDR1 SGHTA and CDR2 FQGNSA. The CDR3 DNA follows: TGTGCCAGCAGCTTAGTGCGCTTTGGGGGGGAGACCCAGTACTTC. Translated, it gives CASSLVRFGGETQYF. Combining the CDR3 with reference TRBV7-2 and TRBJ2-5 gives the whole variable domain GAGVSQSPSNKVTEKGKDVELRCDPISGHTALYWYRQSLGQGLEFLIYFQGNSAPDKSGLPSDRFSAERTGGSVSTLTIQRTQQEDSAVYLCASSLVRFGGETQYFGPGTRLLVL.

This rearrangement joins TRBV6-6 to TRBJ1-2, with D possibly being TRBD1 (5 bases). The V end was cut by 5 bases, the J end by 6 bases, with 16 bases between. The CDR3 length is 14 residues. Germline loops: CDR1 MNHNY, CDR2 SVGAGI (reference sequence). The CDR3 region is CASSPQGYSDGYTF. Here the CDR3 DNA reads TGTGCCAGCAGTCCCCAGGGATATTCGGATGGCTACACCTTC.

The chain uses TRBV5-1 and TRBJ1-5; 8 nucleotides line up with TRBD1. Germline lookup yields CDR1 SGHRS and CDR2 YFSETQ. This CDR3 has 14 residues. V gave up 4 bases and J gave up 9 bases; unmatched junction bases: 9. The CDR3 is CASSRGTGGWPQHF. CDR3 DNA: TGCGCCAGCAGCCGTGGAACAGGGGGTTGGCCCCAGCATTTT.

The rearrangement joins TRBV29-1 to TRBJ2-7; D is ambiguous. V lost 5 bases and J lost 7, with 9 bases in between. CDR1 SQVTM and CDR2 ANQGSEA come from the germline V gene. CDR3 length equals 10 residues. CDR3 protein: CSVYTAEQYF. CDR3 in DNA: TGCAGCGTTTATACAGCAGAGCAGTACTTC.

DNA for the CDR3: TGTGCCACCCGGGGTAGCGGGGGGATAGATACGCAGTATTTT. It specifies CATRGSGGIDTQYF. The rearrangement joins TRBV7-8 to TRBJ2-3; 10 nucleotides line up with TRBD2. The CDR3 is 14 residues long. CDR1 is SGHVS and CDR2 is FQNEAQ in the germline V gene. V dropped 10 bases and J dropped 5; count of bases not matched to a gene: 9.

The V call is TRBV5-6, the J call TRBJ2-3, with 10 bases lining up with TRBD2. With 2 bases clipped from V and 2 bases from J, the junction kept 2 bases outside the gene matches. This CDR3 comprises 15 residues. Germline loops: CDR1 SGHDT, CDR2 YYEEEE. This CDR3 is CASSLTSGATDTQYF. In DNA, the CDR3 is TGTGCCAGCAGCTTAACTAGCGGGGCCACAGATACGCAGTATTTT.

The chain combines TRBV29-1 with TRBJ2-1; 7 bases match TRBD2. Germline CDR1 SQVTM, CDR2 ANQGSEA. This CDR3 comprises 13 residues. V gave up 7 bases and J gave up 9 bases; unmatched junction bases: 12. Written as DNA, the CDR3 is TGCAGCGGCCAGGGAGGGGTGGCGGGTGAGCAGTTCTTC. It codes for CSGQGGVAGEQFF.